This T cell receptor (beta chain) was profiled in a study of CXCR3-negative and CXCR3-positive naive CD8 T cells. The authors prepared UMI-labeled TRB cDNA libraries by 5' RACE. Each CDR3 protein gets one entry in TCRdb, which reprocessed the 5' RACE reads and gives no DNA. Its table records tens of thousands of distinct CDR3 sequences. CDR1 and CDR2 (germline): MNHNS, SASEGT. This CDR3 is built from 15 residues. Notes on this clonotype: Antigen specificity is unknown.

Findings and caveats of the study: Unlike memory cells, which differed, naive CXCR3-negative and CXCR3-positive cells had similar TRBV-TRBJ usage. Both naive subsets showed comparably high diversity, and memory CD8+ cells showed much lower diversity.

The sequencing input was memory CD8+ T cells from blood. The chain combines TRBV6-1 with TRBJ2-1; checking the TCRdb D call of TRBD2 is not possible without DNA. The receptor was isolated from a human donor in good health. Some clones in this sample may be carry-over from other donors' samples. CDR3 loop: CASSEGTSGSNEQFF.